This T cell receptor (beta chain) was sequenced in a study of technical replicates of blood from four donors. CDR1 LNHDA and CDR2 SQIVND come from the germline V gene (reference sequence). The CDR3 extends over 15 amino acids. The junction had 9 bases not matched to a gene; V was cut back by 10 bases and J by 0 bases. Sequencing was performed with immunoSEQ multiplex PCR; in TCRdb, only in-frame clones are kept and a portion is missing. The profile shows tens of thousands of clones, approximately 94% of them singletons. The sequenced material came from T cells isolated from PBMCs. The source is a human donor in good health. The chain uses TRBV19 and TRBJ1-5, with 7 nucleotides matching TRBD1. In DNA form, the CDR3 reads TGTGCCACCGCGGACAGGAGTTATAGCAATCAGCCCCAGCATTTT. This sequence encodes CATADRSYSNQPQHF.